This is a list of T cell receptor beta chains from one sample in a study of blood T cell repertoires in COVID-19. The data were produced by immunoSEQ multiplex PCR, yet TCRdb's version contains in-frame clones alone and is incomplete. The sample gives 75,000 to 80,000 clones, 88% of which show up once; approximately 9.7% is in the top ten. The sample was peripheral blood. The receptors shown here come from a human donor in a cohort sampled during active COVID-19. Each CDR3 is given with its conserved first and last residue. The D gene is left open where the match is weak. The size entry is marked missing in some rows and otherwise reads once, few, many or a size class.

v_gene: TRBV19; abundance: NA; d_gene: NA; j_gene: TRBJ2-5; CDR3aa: CASSIGTGLTRAETQYF; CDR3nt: TGTGCCAGTAGTATTGGCACAGGGCTAACCAGGGCTGAGACCCAGTACTTC
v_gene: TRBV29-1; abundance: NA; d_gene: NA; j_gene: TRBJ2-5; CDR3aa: CSVTFDQETQYF; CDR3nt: TGCAGCGTCACTTTTGACCAAGAGACCCAGTACTTC
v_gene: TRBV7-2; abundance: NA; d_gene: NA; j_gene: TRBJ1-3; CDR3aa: CASSTGTVGNTIYF; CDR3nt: TGTGCCAGCAGCACAGGGACCGTCGGTAACACCATATATTTT
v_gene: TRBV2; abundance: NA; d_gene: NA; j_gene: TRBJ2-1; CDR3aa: CASSVDGSSYNEQFF; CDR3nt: TGTGCCAGCAGTGTTGACGGGAGCTCCTACAATGAGCAGTTCTTC
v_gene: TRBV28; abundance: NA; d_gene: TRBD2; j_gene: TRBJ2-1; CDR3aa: CASRPLAGESNEQFF; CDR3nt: TGTGCCAGCAGGCCCCTAGCGGGAGAAAGCAATGAGCAGTTCTTC
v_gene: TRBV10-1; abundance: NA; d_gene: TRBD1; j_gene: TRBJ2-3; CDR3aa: CASSAGTGNTDTQYF; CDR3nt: TGCGCCAGCAGCGCCGGGACAGGGAACACAGATACGCAGTATTTT
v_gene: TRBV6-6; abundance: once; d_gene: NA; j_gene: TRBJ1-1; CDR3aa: CASSSRRGGLGTEAFF; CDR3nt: TGTGCCAGCAGTTCGAGAAGGGGTGGGCTTGGCACTGAAGCTTTCTTT
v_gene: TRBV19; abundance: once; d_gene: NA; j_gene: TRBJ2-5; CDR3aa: CASSIGTNQETQYF; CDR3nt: TGTGCCAGTAGTATAGGGACTAACCAAGAGACCCAGTACTTC
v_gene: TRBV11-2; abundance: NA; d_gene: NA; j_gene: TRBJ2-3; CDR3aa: CASSLRVGGRTDTQYF; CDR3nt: TGTGCCAGCAGCTTAAGGGTGGGAGGTAGGACAGATACGCAGTATTTT
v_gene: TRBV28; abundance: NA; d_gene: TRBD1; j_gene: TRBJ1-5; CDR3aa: CASSSPTGGDQPQHF; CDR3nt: TGTGCCAGCAGTTCCCCCACAGGGGGCGACCAGCCCCAGCATTTT
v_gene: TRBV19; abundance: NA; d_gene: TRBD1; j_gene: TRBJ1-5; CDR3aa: CASRPGQGEVGRVGGNQPQHF; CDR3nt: TGTGCCAGTAGACCGGGACAGGGGGAAGTTGGAAGGGTGGGGGGCAATCAGCCCCAGCATTTT
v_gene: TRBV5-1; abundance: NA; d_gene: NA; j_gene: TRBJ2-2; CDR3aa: CASSRTQGPNTGELFF; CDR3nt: TGCGCCAGCAGCCGAACCCAGGGGCCGAACACCGGGGAGCTGTTTTTT
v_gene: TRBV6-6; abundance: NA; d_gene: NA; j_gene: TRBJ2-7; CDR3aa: CASSNEPGAYEQYF; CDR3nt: TGTGCCAGCAGTAACGAACCAGGGGCCTACGAGCAGTACTTC
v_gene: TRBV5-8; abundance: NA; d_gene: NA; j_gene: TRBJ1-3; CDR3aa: CASILSGGDTIYF; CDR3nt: TGTGCCAGCATTCTATCGGGAGGCGACACCATATATTTT
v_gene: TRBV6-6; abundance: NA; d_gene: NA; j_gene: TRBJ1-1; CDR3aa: CASSYAQRPLNTEAFF; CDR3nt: TGTGCCAGCAGTTACGCGCAGCGCCCTTTGAACACTGAAGCTTTCTTT
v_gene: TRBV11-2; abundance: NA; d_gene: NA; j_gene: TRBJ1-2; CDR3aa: CASSLEPSGYGYTF; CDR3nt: TGTGCCAGCAGCTTGGAGCCTTCCGGCTATGGCTACACCTTC
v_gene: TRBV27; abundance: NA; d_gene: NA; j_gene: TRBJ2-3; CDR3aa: CASTRVYGGPLGDTQYF; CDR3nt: TGTGCCAGCACGCGAGTCTATGGTGGGCCCTTGGGAGATACGCAGTATTTT
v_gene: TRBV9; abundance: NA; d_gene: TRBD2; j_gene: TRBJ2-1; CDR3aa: CASTGDLAGVSSYNEQFF; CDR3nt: TGTGCCAGCACGGGGGACCTAGCGGGGGTTTCCTCCTACAATGAGCAGTTCTTC
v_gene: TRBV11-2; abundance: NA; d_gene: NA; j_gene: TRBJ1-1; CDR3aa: CASSLGHLNTEAFF; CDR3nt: TGTGCCAGCAGCTTAGGACATTTGAACACTGAAGCTTTCTTT
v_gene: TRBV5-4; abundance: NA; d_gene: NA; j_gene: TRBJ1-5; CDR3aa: CASSQQGHQPQHF; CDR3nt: TGTGCCAGCAGCCAACAGGGCCATCAGCCCCAGCATTTT
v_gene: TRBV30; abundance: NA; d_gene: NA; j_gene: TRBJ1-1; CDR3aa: CAWSVNEIEAFF; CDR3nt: TGTGCCTGGAGTGTAAATGAGATTGAAGCTTTCTTT
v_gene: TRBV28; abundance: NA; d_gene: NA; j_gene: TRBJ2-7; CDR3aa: CASSSGYEQYF; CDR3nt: TGTGCCAGCAGTAGCGGCTACGAGCAGTACTTC
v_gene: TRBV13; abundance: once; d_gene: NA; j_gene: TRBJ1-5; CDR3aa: CASSLGEQPQHF; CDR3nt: TGTGCCAGCAGCTTAGGGGAGCAGCCCCAGCATTTT
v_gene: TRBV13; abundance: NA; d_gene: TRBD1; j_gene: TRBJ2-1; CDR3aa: CASSSERNSGTGRDEQFF; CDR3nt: TGTGCCAGCAGCTCCGAGAGGAATTCCGGGACAGGACGCGATGAGCAGTTCTTC
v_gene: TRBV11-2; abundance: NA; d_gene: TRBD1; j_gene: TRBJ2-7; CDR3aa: CASSSSGGNYEQYF; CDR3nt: TGTGCCAGCAGCTCGTCAGGGGGAAACTACGAGCAGTACTTC
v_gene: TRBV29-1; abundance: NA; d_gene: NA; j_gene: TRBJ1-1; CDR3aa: CSVRAGGRTEAFF; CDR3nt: TGCAGCGTCCGTGCGGGGGGCAGAACTGAAGCTTTCTTT
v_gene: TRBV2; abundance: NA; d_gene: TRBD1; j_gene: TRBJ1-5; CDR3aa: CASSELGQGAQPQHF; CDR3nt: TGTGCCAGCAGTGAATTGGGACAGGGGGCTCAGCCCCAGCATTTT
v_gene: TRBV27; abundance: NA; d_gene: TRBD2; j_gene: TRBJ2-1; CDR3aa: CASSIAGNYNEQFF; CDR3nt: TGTGCCAGCAGTATAGCGGGAAACTACAATGAGCAGTTCTTC
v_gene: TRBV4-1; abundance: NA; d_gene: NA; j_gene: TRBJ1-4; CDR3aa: CASSQPQGTNEKLFF; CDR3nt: TGCGCCAGCAGCCAACCACAGGGAACTAATGAAAAACTGTTTTTT
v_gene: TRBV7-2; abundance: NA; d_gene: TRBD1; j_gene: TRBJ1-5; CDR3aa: CASSSRTGGRENQPQHF; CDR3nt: TGTGCCAGCAGCTCCAGGACAGGGGGAAGGGAGAATCAGCCCCAGCATTTT
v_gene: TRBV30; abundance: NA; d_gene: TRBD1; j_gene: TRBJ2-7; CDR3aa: CAWAGTGSFEQYF; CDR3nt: TGTGCCTGGGCCGGGACAGGGTCTTTCGAGCAGTACTTC
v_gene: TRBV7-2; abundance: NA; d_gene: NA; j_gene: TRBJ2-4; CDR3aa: CASREGVAKNIQYF; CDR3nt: TGTGCCAGCAGAGAGGGGGTAGCCAAAAACATTCAGTACTTC
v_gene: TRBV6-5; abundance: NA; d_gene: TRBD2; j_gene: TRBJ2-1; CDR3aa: CASSYAYSGEQFF; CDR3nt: TGTGCCAGCAGTTACGCGTATAGCGGGGAGCAGTTCTTC
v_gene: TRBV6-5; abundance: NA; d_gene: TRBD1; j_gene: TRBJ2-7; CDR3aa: CASSQGASSSYEQYF; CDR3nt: TGTGCCAGCAGCCAGGGGGCTTCCAGCTCCTACGAGCAGTACTTC
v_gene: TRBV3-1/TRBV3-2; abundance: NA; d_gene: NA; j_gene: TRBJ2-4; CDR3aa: CASSQGLGGLNIQYF; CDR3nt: TGTGCCAGCAGCCAAGGGTTGGGGGGGCTGAACATTCAGTACTTC
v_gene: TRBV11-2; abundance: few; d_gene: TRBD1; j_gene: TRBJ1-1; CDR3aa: CASSLSGQGGNTEAFF; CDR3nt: TGTGCCAGCAGCTTATCGGGACAGGGAGGTAACACTGAAGCTTTCTTT
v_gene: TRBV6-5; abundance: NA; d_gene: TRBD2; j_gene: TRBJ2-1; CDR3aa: CASSLSGTEQFF; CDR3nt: TGTGCCAGCAGTCTTAGCGGGACTGAGCAGTTCTTC